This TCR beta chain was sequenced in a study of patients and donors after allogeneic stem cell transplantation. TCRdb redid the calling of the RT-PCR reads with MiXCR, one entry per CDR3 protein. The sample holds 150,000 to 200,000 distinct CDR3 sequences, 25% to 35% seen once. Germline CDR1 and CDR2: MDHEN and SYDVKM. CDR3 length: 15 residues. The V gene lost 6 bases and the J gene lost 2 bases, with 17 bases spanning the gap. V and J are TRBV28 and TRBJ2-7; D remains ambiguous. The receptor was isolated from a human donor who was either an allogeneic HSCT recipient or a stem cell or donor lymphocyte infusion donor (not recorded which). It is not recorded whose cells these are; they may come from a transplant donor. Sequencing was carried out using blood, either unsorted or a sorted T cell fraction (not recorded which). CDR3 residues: CASSGLHSPPYEQYF. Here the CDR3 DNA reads TGTGCCAGCAGCGGTTTACATAGCCCCCCCTACGAGCAGTACTTC.